A selection of T cell receptor beta chains follows, all from one sample in a study of blood T cells in healthy people across ages. TCRdb analysed the 5' RACE reads with MiXCR anew, one entry per CDR3 protein. This table has roughly 570,000 distinct CDR3 sequences, approximately 25% appearing once. Sequencing was done on a sample of blood. The receptors come from a woman in her 70s in good health. Each CDR3 is given with its conserved first and last residue. Fields, in order: V gene, J gene, CDR3 protein.

TRBV5-1	TRBJ2-3	CASSAGASGGNTQYF
TRBV20-1	TRBJ2-3	CSARDVGYTQYF
TRBV18	TRBJ2-2	CASSPLAGTGELFF
TRBV19	TRBJ2-5	CASSWGTSSETQYF
TRBV6-6	TRBJ2-4	CAGSYSTGAKTIQYF
TRBV6-1	TRBJ2-3	CASSAGGTTDTQYF
TRBV20-1	TRBJ1-1	CSVPNTRARVNTEAFF
TRBV6-5	TRBJ2-2	CASRGLAENTGELFF
TRBV30	TRBJ1-2	CAWSVQGYGYTF
TRBV6-5	TRBJ1-3	CASSSGSLGNTIYF
TRBV3-1	TRBJ1-4	CASSQASKYNEKLFF
TRBV3-1	TRBJ1-1	CASSPMGQNTEAFF
TRBV12-3/TRBV12-4	TRBJ1-2	CASSPDYGYTF
TRBV10-3	TRBJ1-1	CAISVTGGTEAFF
TRBV20-1	TRBJ2-2	CSATDRALAGELFF
TRBV7-2	TRBJ2-5	CASSFLVQETQYF
TRBV27	TRBJ2-7	CASTNQASGSYEQYF
TRBV6-2/TRBV6-3	TRBJ2-7	CASSRRTYEQYF
TRBV20-1	TRBJ1-3	CSARGPEGNTIYF
TRBV20-1	TRBJ1-2	CSAAGDRGRWGYGYTF
TRBV7-2	TRBJ1-2	CASGHNRGVEGYTF
TRBV4-1	TRBJ1-1	CASSHQSLNTEAFF
TRBV29-1	TRBJ2-2	CSVGATGGTGELFF
TRBV29-1	-	CSVEGPKEQYF
TRBV29-1	TRBJ2-3	CSVVGQGTDTRYF
TRBV2	TRBJ2-5	CASSDNGATQETQYF
TRBV5-5	TRBJ2-2	CASSSSGPYTGELFF
TRBV2	TRBJ2-4	CASRPSSGGEGKNIQYF
TRBV24-1	TRBJ2-5	CATSDSKEGFGETQYF
TRBV18	TRBJ1-6	CASSPDFGTLSPLHF
TRBV20-1	TRBJ2-5	CSARGGSVETQYF
TRBV7-9	-	CASSLAGLERAPQYF
TRBV6-6	TRBJ1-2	CASILRGSGGGYTF
TRBV7-2	-	CASSPRTSGGNYNEQFF
TRBV5-1	TRBJ2-4	CASSQTGGIAKNIQYF
TRBV20-1	-	CSAIKRGGNDEQFF
TRBV20-1	TRBJ1-5	CSARSGRQGVRPQHF
TRBV4-2	-	CASSQTTSAGGNEQFF
TRBV6-5	TRBJ1-1	CASSLGGYGAFEAFF
TRBV10-3	-	CAIGQGGNEQYF
TRBV9	TRBJ1-5	CASSTPGGRRQPQHF
TRBV5-1	TRBJ2-5	CASSLVAGLPVSTQYF
TRBV7-2	TRBJ2-5	CASSLASRGVFF
TRBV5-1	TRBJ2-3	CASSKGQGISATDTQYF
TRBV3-1	TRBJ1-1	CASSQESRGRVGAFF